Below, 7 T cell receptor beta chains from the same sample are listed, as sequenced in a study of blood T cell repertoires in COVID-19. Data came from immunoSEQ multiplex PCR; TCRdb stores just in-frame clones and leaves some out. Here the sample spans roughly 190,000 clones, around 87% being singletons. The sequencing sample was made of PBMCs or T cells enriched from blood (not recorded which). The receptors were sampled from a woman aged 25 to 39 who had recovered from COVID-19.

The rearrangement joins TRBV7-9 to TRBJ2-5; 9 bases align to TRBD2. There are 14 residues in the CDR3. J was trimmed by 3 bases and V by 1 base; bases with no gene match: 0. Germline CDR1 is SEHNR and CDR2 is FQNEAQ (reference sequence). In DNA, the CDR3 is TGTGCCAGCAGCTTAGGACTAGCGGAAGAGACCCAGTACTTC. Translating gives CASSLGLAEETQYF.

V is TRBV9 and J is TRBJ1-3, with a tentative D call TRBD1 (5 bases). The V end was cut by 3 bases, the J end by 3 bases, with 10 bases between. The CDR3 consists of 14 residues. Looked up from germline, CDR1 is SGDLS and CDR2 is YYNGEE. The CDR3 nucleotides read TGTGCCAGCAGCGCTGGGGGAGGTGGAAACACCATATATTTT. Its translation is CASSAGGGGNTIYF. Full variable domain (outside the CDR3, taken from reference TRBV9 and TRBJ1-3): DSGVTQTPKHLITATGQRVTLRCSPRSGDLSVYWYQQSLDQGLQFLIQYYNGEERAKGNILERFSAQQFPDLHSELNLSSLELGDSALYFCASSAGGGGNTIYFGEGSWLTVV.

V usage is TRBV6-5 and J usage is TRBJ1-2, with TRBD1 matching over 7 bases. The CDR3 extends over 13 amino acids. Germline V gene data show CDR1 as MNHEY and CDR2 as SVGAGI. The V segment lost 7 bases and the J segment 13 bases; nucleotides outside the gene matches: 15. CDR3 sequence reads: CASKNRGEIPATF. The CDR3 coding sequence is TGTGCCAGCAAGAACAGGGGCGAAATTCCCGCCACCTTC.

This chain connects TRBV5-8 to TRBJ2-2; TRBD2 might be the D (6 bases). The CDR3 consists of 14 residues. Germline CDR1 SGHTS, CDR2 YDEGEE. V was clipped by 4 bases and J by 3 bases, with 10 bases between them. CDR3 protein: CASSKGGDTGELFF. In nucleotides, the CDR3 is TGTGCCAGCAGCAAGGGAGGCGACACCGGGGAGCTGTTTTTT.

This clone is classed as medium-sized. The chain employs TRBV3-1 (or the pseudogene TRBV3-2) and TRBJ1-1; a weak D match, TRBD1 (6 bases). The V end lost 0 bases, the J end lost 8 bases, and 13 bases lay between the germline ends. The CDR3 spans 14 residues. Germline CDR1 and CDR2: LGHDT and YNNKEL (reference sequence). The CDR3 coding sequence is TGTGCCAGCAGCCAAGAAGGAGTACAGGGCGAAGCTTTCTTT. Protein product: CASSQEGVQGEAFF.

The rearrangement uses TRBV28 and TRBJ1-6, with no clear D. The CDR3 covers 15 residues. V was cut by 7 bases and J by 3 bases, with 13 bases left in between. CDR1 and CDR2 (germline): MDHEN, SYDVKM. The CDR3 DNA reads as TGTGCCAGCACCAATCCCTCAGTCTATAATTCACCCCTCCACTTT. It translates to CASTNPSVYNSPLHF.

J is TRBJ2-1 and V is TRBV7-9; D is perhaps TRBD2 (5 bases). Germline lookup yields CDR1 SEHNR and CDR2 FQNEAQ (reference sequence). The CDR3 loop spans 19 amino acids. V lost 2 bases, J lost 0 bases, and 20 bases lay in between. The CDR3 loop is CASSLSMWVGTSSYNEQFF. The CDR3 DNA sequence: TGTGCCAGCAGCTTATCTATGTGGGTGGGAACTAGCTCCTACAATGAGCAGTTCTTC. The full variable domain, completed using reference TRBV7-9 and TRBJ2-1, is DTGVSQNPRHKITKRGQNVTFRCDPISEHNRLYWYRQTLGQGPEFLTYFQNEAQLEKSRLLSDRFSAERPKGSFSTLEIQRTEQGDSAMYLCASSLSMWVGTSSYNEQFFGPGTRLTVL.